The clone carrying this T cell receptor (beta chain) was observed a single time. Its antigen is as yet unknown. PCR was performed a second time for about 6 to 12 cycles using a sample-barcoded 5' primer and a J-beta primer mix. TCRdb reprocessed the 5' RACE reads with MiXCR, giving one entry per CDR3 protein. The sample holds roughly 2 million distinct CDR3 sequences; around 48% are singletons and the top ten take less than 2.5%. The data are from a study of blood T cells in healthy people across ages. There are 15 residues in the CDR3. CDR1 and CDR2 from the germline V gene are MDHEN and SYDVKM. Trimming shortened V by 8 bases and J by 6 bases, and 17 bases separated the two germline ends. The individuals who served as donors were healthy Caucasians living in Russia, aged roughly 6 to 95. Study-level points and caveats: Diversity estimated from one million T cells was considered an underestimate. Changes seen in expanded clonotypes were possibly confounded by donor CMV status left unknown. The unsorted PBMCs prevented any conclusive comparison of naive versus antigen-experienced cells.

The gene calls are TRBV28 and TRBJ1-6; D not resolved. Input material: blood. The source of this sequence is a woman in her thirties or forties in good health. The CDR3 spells CASDGVSGSNSPLHF. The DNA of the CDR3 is TGTGCCAGCGACGGGGTTTCAGGTTCTAATTCACCCCTCCACTTT.